The next 25 T cell receptor beta chains were all read from a single sample in a study of metastatic and nonmetastatic thyroid tumors. TCRdb re-processed the PCR reads through MiXCR. The sample has some 20,000 clones, about a quarter seen once. No patient had received any treatment before thyroid surgery. Sequencing was done on a sample of tumor tissue. The receptors originated from a female donor with papillary thyroid cancer or a benign thyroid nodule (not recorded which). Some clones in this sample may be carry-over from other donors' samples.

There are many counts of this clone. This rearrangement joins TRBV2 to TRBJ1-1; D not certain. Between the trimmed V and J ends, which lost 5 bases and 1 base, there was a span of 11 bases. Germline CDR1 is SNHLY and CDR2 is FYNNEI. CDR3 length: 14 amino acids. The CDR3 is CASSQGRRNTEAFF. CDR3 coding DNA: TGTGCCAGCAGTCAAGGTAGAAGGAACACTGAAGCTTTCTTT.

This clone is medium-sized. The V and J genes are TRBV19 and TRBJ1-1; TRBD1 aligns across 7 bases. The V gene end was trimmed by 4 bases and the J gene end by 5 bases; junction bases not matched to a gene: 10. Germline V lookup: CDR1 LNHDA, CDR2 SQIVND (reference sequence). CDR3 length: 15 residues. CDR3 in amino acids: CASSTATGVGTEAFF. The CDR3 nucleotides are TGTGCCAGTAGTACCGCTACAGGGGTAGGTACTGAAGCTTTCTTT.

This clone has at least ten counts. This chain connects TRBV20-1 to TRBJ2-7; 8 positions match TRBD1. V was clipped by 5 bases and J by 3 bases; unmatched bases: 9. The CDR3 sequence is 14 residues long. The germline V gene encodes CDR1 DFQATT and CDR2 SNEGSKA (reference sequence). Here the CDR3 reads CSARRDRGYYEQYF. The CDR3 region has the DNA TGCAGTGCTCGACGCGACAGGGGATACTACGAGCAGTACTTC.

There are a few counts of this clone. An end of the junction does not agree with germline; a read error may underlie this. This chain links TRBV6-5 with TRBJ2-5; 7 bases align to TRBD2. Germline-derived CDR1 and CDR2 are MNHEY and SVGAGI. The CDR3 contains 15 residues. The DNA of the CDR3 is TGTGTCAGCAGTTACTGGCTAGCGGAACAAGAGACCCAGTACTTT. It translates to CVSSYWLAEQETQYF.

This clone occurred many times. The chain combines TRBV15 with TRBJ1-2, with D unresolved. Per the germline V gene, CDR1 is LNHNV and CDR2 is YYDKDF (reference sequence). Trimming stripped 5 bases from V and 1 base from J, with 8 bases between. This CDR3 region has 13 residues. The CDR3 sequence: CATSSGVNYGYTF. CDR3 nucleotides: TGTGCCACCAGCTCAGGTGTTAACTATGGCTACACCTTC.

By sample share, this clone is medium-sized. The genes are TRBV7-8 and TRBJ1-2, with 9 bases that match TRBD1. V was clipped by 5 bases and J by 4 bases; unmatched bases: 5. The CDR3 totals 14 residues. CDR1 SGHVS and CDR2 FQNEAQ come from the germline V gene. The chain's CDR3 is CASSTDRGLYGYTF. CDR3 in DNA: TGTGCCAGCAGCACGGACAGGGGCCTCTATGGCTACACCTTC.

This clone has only a few counts. This chain uses TRBV2 with TRBJ1-2; a possible D gene is TRBD1 (5 bases). Germline V gene sequence: CDR1 SNHLY, CDR2 FYNNEI. The length of the CDR3 is 13 residues. Trimming cost V 3 bases and J 8 bases, with 13 bases left between them. CDR3 residues: CASSDRAGGGYTF. The CDR3 DNA reads TGTGCCAGCAGTGACAGGGCTGGGGGGGGCTACACCTTC. The variable domain in full, completed from reference TRBV2 and TRBJ1-2, reads EPEVTQTPSHQVTQMGQEVILRCVPISNHLYFYWYRQILGQKVEFLVSFYNNEISEKSEIFDDQFSVERPDGSNFTLKIRSTKLEDSAMYFCASSDRAGGGYTFGSGTRLTVV.

This clone has ten or more counts. The rearrangement links TRBV4-1 to TRBJ2-2; D is possibly TRBD2 (6 bases). Trimming took 7 bases from V and 5 from J, leaving 14 bases between them. CDR1 is MGHRA and CDR2 is YSYEKL in the germline V gene. CDR3 size: 14 residues. CDR3 coding DNA: TGCGCCAGCACCCGACGTCGGGGGACCGGGGAGCTGTTTTTT. It specifies CASTRRRGTGELFF.

This clone has ten or more counts. V gene TRBV11-1 combines with J gene TRBJ2-3, with 9 positions matching TRBD2. Germline assignment: CDR1 SGHAT and CDR2 FQDESV (reference sequence). CDR3 length: 16 amino acids. After removal of 7 bases from V and 5 bases from J, the junction contained 13 bases not matched to a gene. CDR3: CASTGGREGRGDTQYF. CDR3 sequence (DNA): TGTGCCAGCACCGGGGGGCGGGAGGGCCGCGGAGATACGCAGTATTTT.

The V and J genes are TRBV5-1 and TRBJ2-3, with D hard to call. This CDR3 spans 13 amino acids. Trimming took 4 bases from V and 2 from J, leaving 8 bases between them. Per the germline V gene, CDR1 is SGHRS and CDR2 is YFSETQ. The CDR3 loop is CASSDLYTDTQYF. Here the CDR3 DNA reads TGCGCCAGCAGCGATCTATACACAGATACGCAGTATTTT.

Many counts were recorded for this clone. The chain joins TRBV6-1 to TRBJ2-5, with TRBD1 matching over 8 bases. The CDR3 is 17 amino acids. CDR1 and CDR2 (germline): MNHNS, SASEGT. The V gene end was trimmed by 5 bases and the J gene end by 5 bases; junction bases not matched to a gene: 16. CDR3 coding DNA: TGTGCCAGCAGTTCCTTAGGGACAGGATACCTCCCTGAGACCCAGTACTTC. It encodes CASSSLGTGYLPETQYF.

This clone was recorded many times. A read error may account for a junction end that differs from germline. At the DNA level, this CDR3 is encoded by other sequences in the same sample as well. DNA of the CDR3: TGCGCCAGCAGCGCGGGCCAACGCAATCAGCCCCAGCATTTT. This sequence encodes CASSAGQRNQPQHF. This sequence joins TRBV11-2 and TRBJ1-5, with D uncertain. The CDR3 contains 14 residues. CDR1 and CDR2 (germline): SGHAT, FQNNGV.

The chain combines TRBV5-1 with TRBJ2-6; D gene ambiguous. Trimming removed 2 bases at V and 4 bases at J, with 7 bases between. Looked up from germline, CDR1 is SGHRS and CDR2 is YFSETQ. This CDR3 spans 14 amino acids. The CDR3 loop is CASSFSGGANVLTF. As DNA, the CDR3 is TGCGCCAGCAGCTTCTCAGGAGGGGCCAACGTCCTGACTTTC.

The chain is built from TRBV18 and TRBJ1-5, with TRBD1 as a possible D gene (6 bases). The germline gives CDR1 KGHSH, CDR2 LQKENI. V lost 0 bases and J 0 bases, leaving 15 bases between the germline ends. The CDR3 runs 18 residues. This CDR3 reads CASSPPRLPGASNQPQHF. CDR3 sequence (DNA): TGTGCCAGCTCACCACCAAGGCTCCCGGGGGCTAGCAATCAGCCCCAGCATTTT.

Regarding this clone: This CDR3 fails to terminate in the conserved phenylalanine or tryptophan, so it likely reflects a read error. The rearrangement uses TRBV7-8 and TRBJ2-7; tentative D call: TRBD2 (5 bases). The CDR3 runs 14 residues. V was trimmed by 2 bases and J by 4 bases, leaving 12 bases between them. CDR1 and CDR2 (germline): SGHVS, FQNEAQ. The CDR3 sequence: CASSLMKGEYEQYL. The DNA of the CDR3 is TGTGCCAGCAGCTTAATGAAGGGAGAGTACGAGCAGTACCTC.

This clone was detected ten times or more. The genes are TRBV24-1 and TRBJ2-7, with D possibly TRBD1 on 6 matching bases. V was trimmed by 5 bases and J by 10 bases, leaving 17 bases between them. The germline gives CDR1 KGHDR, CDR2 SFDVKD. The CDR3 length is 13 residues. The CDR3 is CATSAIGTRLQYF. The CDR3 region has the DNA TGTGCCACCAGTGCCATTGGGACACGGCTTCAGTACTTC.

This clone was observed many times. V and J are TRBV27 and TRBJ2-1, with TRBD1 as a possible D gene (8 bases). Trimming took 6 bases from V and 4 from J, leaving 16 bases between them. Germline CDR1 and CDR2: MNHEY and SMNVEV (reference sequence). The CDR3 has 15 amino acids. CDR3 coding DNA: TGTGCCAGCAGATTAACAGGGGGGGGGTACAATGAGCAGTTCTTC. Protein sequence: CASRLTGGGYNEQFF.

Note on this clone: The CDR3 ends on some other residue instead of the conserved phenylalanine or tryptophan, so this is likely a read error. J is TRBJ2-7 and V is TRBV11-1; maybe TRBD1 (6 bases). Trimming removed 3 bases from V and 7 bases from J, with 22 bases in between. CDR1 is SGHAT and CDR2 is FQDESV in the germline V gene (reference sequence). The CDR3 has 16 residues. The CDR3 loop is CASSFGVGAPGREQYL. The CDR3, as DNA: TGTGCCAGCAGCTTTGGCGTGGGGGCGCCCGGTAGGGAGCAGTACCTC.

Remarks on this clone: This specimen includes other DNA sequences encoding the same CDR3. This chain links TRBV9 with TRBJ2-1; 7 bases match TRBD1. With 0 bases clipped from V and 4 bases from J, the junction kept 4 bases outside the gene matches. CDR3 size: 15 residues. Looked up from germline, CDR1 is SGDLS and CDR2 is YYNGEE. The CDR3 reads CASSVGTGSYNEQFF. CDR3 nucleotide sequence: TGTGCCAGCAGCGTAGGGACAGGATCATACAATGAGCAGTTCTTC.

This clone appeared many times. The chain has TRBV7-3 and TRBJ2-3, with 7 bases that match TRBD1. CDR1 SGHTA and CDR2 FQGTGA come from the germline V gene. V trimming: 3 bases; J trimming: 0 bases; junction bases outside the gene matches: 9. The CDR3 covers 17 residues. CDR3 sequence: CASSFELDRRSTDTQYF. The CDR3 nucleotides read TGTGCCAGCAGCTTCGAACTGGACAGGCGCAGCACAGATACGCAGTATTTT.

In this sample, this clone turned up many times. V gene TRBV20-1 combines with J gene TRBJ2-5, with 8 bases identical to TRBD2. Germline CDR1 and CDR2: DFQATT and SNEGSKA (reference sequence). The length of the CDR3 is 16 residues. With V trimmed by 2 bases and J by 3 bases, 11 bases remained unmatched. The CDR3 bases are TGCAGTGCTAGAACCGACTTGTTTAGCGGGGAAGAGACCCAGTACTTC. Its translation: CSARTDLFSGEETQYF.

This clone was seen at least ten times. V usage is TRBV20-1 and J usage is TRBJ2-3; the D gene is possibly TRBD1 (6 bases). This CDR3 spans 16 amino acids. V was pared by 2 bases and J by 1 base, with 16 bases between. Per the germline V gene, CDR1 is DFQATT and CDR2 is SNEGSKA (reference sequence). CDR3 sequence (DNA): TGCAGTGCTAGAAGTGTGGGGGCGTCCCGCACAGATACGCAGTATTTT. This gives the protein CSARSVGASRTDTQYF.

By its share, this clone is medium-sized. This chain joins TRBV24-1 and TRBJ2-3; weak D call: TRBD1 (6 bases). The V gene lost 3 bases and the J gene lost 9 bases, with 12 bases spanning the gap. CDR1 is KGHDR, CDR2 SFDVKD, per germline. CDR3 length: 13 residues. As DNA, the CDR3 is TGTGCCACCAGTGATAACAGGGTTGCAACGCAGTATTTT. Amino acids: CATSDNRVATQYF.

This clone has just a few counts. The chain combines TRBV6-1 with TRBJ1-6; the D gene is possibly TRBD1 (5 bases). The V and J ends lost 6 bases and 19 bases respectively, with 31 bases between them. The CDR3 loop spans 16 amino acids. Per germline, CDR1 MNHNS and CDR2 SASEGT. CDR3 DNA: TGTGCCAGCAGCATGACAGTGAGCTCCTATAATTCACACCTACACTTT. The encoded protein is CASSMTVSSYNSHLHF.

The table lists this clone with many counts. The genes are TRBV9 and TRBJ2-5; no clear D. The CDR3 is made up of 15 amino acids. Germline CDR1 is SGDLS and CDR2 is YYNGEE. V lost 5 bases and J lost 1, with 15 bases in between. CDR3 region: CASRKGRSTQETQYF. The CDR3 DNA is TGTGCCAGCAGGAAGGGCAGGTCGACCCAAGAGACCCAGTACTTC.